The sequence of this TCR beta chain was determined in a study of human T cells and chemical hapten exposure (dated by TCRdb to about 2021). For the wider study: For sensitization, 2% DPC in acetone was applied to a 2 cm by 2 cm area of upper inner arm skin. Patients additionally received weekly therapeutic DPC doses to the scalp throughout the roughly 25-week study period. Patch testing on the upper back used Finn chambers containing 0.01% DPC, with scoring done after 6 days according to International Contact Dermatitis Research Group standards. The mostly female patient cohort included alopecia areata with under or over 50% scalp involvement, alopecia totalis and alopecia universalis. Libraries were pooled for sequencing, and variation in per-sample TCR yields was attributed mainly to small differences in library volumes within the pool. Peripheral blood TCR repertoire changes were tracked in vivo in alopecia patients during primary and secondary sensitization to the hapten diphenylcyclopropenone (DPC). Blood samples were taken from patients before sensitization (week 0) and at 2, 6 and about 24 weeks after DPC sensitization. About 28 alopecia patients gave blood for TCR sequencing at one to four time points (pre-sensitization, 2, 6 and 24 weeks). Overall results and qualifications from the work: Patch test score correlated positively with the number of PT1 expanded TCRs, reaching significance at thresholds 8, 16 and 32 but not at 4. DPC sensitization did not change how many TCRs were above 1 in 1000 frequency, and no evidence was found of alterations in global repertoire structure. All patients had alopecia, a presumed autoimmune disease, so their immune response might differ from that of healthy individuals. Compared with pre-sensitization or healthy control sets, expanded TCRs formed significantly more large CDR3 similarity clusters, which is consistent with antigen-driven responses. Repeated subsampling changed both the strength of the expansion versus patch-test correlation and the threshold at which the correlation became significant.

Taken from cysteine to phenylalanine, the CDR3 has 14 residues. The read is trimmed to its CDR3 DNA, 42 bases read in frame from base 1. Based on the germline V gene (reference sequence), the CDR1 and CDR2 sequences are DFQATT and SNEGSKA. Ends trimmed: V by 6 bases, J by 7 bases; bases unmatched to a gene: 7. The library was prepared using RACE. The sequencing machine was a NextSeq 500. Library preparation attached unique molecular identifiers to individual cDNA molecules for quantitative, reproducible TCR counting. From each blood RNA sample, both TCR alpha and TCR beta chains were sequenced. From the authors' description of their analysis: The median number of TCRs per sample was 85,000 to 100,000, ranging from roughly 20,000 to 700,000. V, J and CDR3 annotation of the TCR reads was performed with the Decombinator software suite. For PS versus PT1 abundance plots, all samples were subsampled to the same number of TCRs (28,000). TCRs were defined as expanded if absent before sensitization and observed at least eight times at the 2-week time point. In-frame beta chains were kept once TCRdb had trimmed the public reads at Q25 with fastp and called clones with MiXCR. Rows are unified per CDR3 protein, each entry keeping the most common DNA and genes. TCRdb, not the original authors, processed these V and J calls. This sample has about 380,000 distinct CDR3 sequences in its table, and more than 4.5% of those were observed once. Of the sample, 2% to 2.5% is held by the ten largest clones.

This clonotype was recorded a few times. Its target antigen remains unknown. No base quality information exists; no much larger clone differs at one position. The time point label here, explained by the study, means: patch test 1, 2 weeks after DPC sensitization. In the paper's terms, the treatment or condition label means: therapeutic diphenylcyclopropenone sensitization with weekly scalp DPC. At every patch-test visit, the blood draw took place before the patch test was put on. Patients were considered eligible if aged 18 to 70, diagnosed with alopecia and deemed suitable for DPC therapy, and patients were excluded if pregnant. Total RNA was extracted from unfractionated whole blood that had been collected in Tempus Blood RNA tubes.

Specimen: whole blood, collected in connection with sensitization to the hapten diphenylcyclopropenone (DPC). The receptor was isolated from a woman between 45 and 60 years old with alopecia areata. Some clones in this sample may be carry-over from other donors' samples. The chain is assembled from TRBV20-1 and TRBJ1-4, with TRBD1 matching 11 junction bases. The CDR3 has the sequence CSAPEGQGVEKLFF. The DNA is TGCAGTGCCCCAGAGGGACAGGGGGTTGAAAAACTGTTTTTT.